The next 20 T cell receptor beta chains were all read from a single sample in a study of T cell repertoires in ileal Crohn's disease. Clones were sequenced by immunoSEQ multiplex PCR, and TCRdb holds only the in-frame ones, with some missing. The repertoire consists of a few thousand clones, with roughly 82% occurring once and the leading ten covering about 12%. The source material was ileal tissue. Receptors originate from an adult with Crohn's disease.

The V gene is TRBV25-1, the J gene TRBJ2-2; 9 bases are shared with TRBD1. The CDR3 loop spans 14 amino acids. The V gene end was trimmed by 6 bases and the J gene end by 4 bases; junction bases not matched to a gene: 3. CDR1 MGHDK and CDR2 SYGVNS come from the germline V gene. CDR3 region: CASSWTGVTGELFF. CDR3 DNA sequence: TGTGCCAGCAGCTGGACAGGGGTCACCGGGGAGCTGTTTTTT.

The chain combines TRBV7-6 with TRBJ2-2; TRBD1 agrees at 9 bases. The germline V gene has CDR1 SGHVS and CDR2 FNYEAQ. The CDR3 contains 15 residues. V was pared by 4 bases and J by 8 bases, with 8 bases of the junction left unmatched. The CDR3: CASSYRGQGIGELFF. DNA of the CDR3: TGTGCCAGCAGCTACCGAGGACAGGGGATAGGGGAGCTGTTTTTT.

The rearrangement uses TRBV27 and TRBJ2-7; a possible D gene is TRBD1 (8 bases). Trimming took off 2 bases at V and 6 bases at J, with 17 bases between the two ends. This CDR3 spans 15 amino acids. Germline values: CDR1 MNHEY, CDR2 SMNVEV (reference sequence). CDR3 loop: CASSLKQGEGREQYF. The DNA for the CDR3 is TGTGCCAGCAGTTTAAAACAGGGGGAGGGTCGCGAGCAGTACTTC.

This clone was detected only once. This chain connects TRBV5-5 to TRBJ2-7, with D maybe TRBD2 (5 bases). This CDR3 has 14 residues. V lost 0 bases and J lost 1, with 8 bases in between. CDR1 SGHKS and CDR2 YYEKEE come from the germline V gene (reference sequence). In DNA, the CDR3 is TGTGCCAGCAGCTTGGTGACGGGGTCCTACGAGCAGTACTTC. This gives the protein CASSLVTGSYEQYF.

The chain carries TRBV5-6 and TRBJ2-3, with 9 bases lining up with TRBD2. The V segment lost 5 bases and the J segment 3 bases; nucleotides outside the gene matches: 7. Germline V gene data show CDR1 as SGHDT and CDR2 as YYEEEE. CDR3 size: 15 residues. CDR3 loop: CASSPGLAMTDTQYF. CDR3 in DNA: TGTGCCAGCAGTCCCGGACTAGCGATGACAGATACGCAGTATTTT.

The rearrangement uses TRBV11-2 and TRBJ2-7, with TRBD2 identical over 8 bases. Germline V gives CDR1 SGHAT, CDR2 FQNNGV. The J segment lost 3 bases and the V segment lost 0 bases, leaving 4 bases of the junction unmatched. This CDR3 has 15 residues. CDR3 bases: TGTGCCAGCAGCTTAGAGAGACTAGCGATCTACGAGCAGTACTTC. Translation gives CASSLERLAIYEQYF.

CDR3 residues: CASSLVGRGYEQYF. The DNA of the CDR3 is TGTGCCAGCAGTTTAGTGGGCAGGGGCTACGAGCAGTACTTC. The chain couples TRBV27 to TRBJ2-7, with D maybe TRBD1 (6 bases). CDR3 size: 14 residues. The V gene lost 2 bases and the J gene lost 3 bases, with 11 bases spanning the gap. The V gene's germline CDR1 is MNHEY and CDR2 SMNVEV (reference sequence).

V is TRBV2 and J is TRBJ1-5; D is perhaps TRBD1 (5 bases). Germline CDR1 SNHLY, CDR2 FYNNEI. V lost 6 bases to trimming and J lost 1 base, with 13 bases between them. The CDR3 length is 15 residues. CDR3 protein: CASRDRRDSNQPQHF. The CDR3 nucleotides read TGTGCCAGCAGGGACCGGAGGGACAGCAATCAGCCCCAGCATTTT.

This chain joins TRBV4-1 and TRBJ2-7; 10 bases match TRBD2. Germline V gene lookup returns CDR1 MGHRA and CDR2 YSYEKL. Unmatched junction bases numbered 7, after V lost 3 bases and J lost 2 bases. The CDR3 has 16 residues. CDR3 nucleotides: TGCGCCAGCAGCCATACAGCGGGAGGGTCAACCTACGAGCAGTACTTC. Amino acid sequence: CASSHTAGGSTYEQYF.

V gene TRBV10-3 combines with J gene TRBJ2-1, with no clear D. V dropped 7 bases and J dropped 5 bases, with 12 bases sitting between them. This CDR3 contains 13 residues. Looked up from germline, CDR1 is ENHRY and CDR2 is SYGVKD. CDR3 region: CAIKTSQNNEQFF. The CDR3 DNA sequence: TGTGCCATCAAAACTTCACAGAACAATGAGCAGTTCTTC.

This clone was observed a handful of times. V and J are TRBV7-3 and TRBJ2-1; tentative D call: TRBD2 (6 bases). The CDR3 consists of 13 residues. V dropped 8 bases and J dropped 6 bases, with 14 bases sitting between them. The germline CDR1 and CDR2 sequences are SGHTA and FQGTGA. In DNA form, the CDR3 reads TGTGCCAGCGGGACTTCGTTCCCCAATGAGCAGTTCTTC. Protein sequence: CASGTSFPNEQFF. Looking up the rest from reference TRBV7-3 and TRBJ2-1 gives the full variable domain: GAGVSQTPSNKVTEKGKYVELRCDPISGHTALYWYRQSLGQGPEFLIYFQGTGAADDSGLPNDRFFAVRPEGSVSTLKIQRTERGDSAVYLCASGTSFPNEQFFGPGTRLTVL.

The chain's CDR3 is CASSREQGRSEAFF. The CDR3 region has the DNA TGCGCCAGCAGCAGAGAACAGGGGCGATCTGAAGCTTTCTTT. V usage is TRBV5-1 and J usage is TRBJ1-1, with 7 bases lining up with TRBD1. The CDR3 has 14 amino acids. Germline V gives CDR1 SGHRS, CDR2 YFSETQ. J was trimmed by 6 bases and V by 4 bases; bases with no gene match: 9.

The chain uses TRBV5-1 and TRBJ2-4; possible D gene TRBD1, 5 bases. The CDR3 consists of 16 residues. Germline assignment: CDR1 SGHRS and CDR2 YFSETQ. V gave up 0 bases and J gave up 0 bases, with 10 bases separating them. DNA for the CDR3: TGCGCCAGCAGCTTGGGACAGAACTTAGCCAAAAACATTCAGTACTTC. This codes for CASSLGQNLAKNIQYF.

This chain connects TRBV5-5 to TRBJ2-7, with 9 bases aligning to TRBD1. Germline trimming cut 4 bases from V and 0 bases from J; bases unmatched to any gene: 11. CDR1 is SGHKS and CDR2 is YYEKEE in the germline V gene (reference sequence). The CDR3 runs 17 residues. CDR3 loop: CASSTRDRAFSSYEQYF. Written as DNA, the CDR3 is TGTGCCAGCAGCACCCGGGACAGGGCCTTCAGCTCCTACGAGCAGTACTTC. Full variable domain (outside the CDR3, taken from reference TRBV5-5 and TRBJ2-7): DAGVTQSPTHLIKTRGQQVTLRCSPISGHKSVSWYQQVLGQGPQFIFQYYEKEERGRGNFPDRFSARQFPNYSSELNVNALLLGDSALYLCASSTRDRAFSSYEQYFGPGTRLTVT.

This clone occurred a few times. CDR3 amino acids: CATSTGGLQRGEAFF. CDR3 bases: TGTGCCACCTCTACAGGGGGCCTACAGAGGGGTGAAGCTTTCTTT. The V and J genes are TRBV19 and TRBJ1-1; 9 nucleotides match TRBD1. CDR3 size: 15 residues. Unmatched junction bases numbered 16, after V lost 10 bases and J lost 7 bases. The V gene's germline CDR1 is LNHDA and CDR2 SQIVND (reference sequence).

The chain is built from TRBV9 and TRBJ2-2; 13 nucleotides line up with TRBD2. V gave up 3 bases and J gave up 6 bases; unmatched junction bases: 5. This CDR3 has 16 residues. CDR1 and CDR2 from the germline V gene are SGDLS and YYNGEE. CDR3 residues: CASSDGLAGVAGELFF. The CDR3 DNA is TGTGCCAGCAGCGACGGACTAGCGGGGGTGGCCGGGGAGCTGTTTTTT. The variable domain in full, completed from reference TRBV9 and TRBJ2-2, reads DSGVTQTPKHLITATGQRVTLRCSPRSGDLSVYWYQQSLDQGLQFLIQYYNGEERAKGNILERFSAQQFPDLHSELNLSSLELGDSALYFCASSDGLAGVAGELFFGEGSRLTVL.

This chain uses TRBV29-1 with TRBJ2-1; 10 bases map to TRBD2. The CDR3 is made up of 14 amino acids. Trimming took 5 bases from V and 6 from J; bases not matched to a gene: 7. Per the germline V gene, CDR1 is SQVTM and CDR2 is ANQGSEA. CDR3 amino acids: CSVFGLAEFNEQFF. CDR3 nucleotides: TGCAGCGTTTTCGGACTAGCGGAATTCAATGAGCAGTTCTTC.

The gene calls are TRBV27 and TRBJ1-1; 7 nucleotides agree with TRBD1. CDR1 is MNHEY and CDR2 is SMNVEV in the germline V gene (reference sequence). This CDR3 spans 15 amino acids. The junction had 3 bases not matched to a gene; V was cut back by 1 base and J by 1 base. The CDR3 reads CASSLLDRANTEAFF. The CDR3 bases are TGTGCCAGCAGTTTATTAGACAGGGCGAACACTGAAGCTTTCTTT.

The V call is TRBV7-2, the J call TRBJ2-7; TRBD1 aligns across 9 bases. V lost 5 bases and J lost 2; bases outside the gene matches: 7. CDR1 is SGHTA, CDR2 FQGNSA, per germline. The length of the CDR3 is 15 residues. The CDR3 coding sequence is TGTGCCAGCAGCGAAGGGACAGGGCCCCCCTACGAGCAGTACTTC. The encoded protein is CASSEGTGPPYEQYF.

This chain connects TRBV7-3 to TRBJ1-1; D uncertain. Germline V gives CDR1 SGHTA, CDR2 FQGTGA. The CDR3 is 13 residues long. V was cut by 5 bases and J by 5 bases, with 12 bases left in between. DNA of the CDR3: TGTGCCAGCAGCCCCTTTGGTAGTACTGAAGCTTTCTTT. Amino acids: CASSPFGSTEAFF.